This TCR beta chain was profiled in a study of blood T cell repertoires in COVID-19. Study as a whole: Sites across the United States, Italy and Spain contributed samples from acute and convalescent COVID-19. PBMCs, B-cell-depleted T cells, or T cells were the source of the cDNA or gDNA that made up the material.

The CDR3 covers 16 residues. Trimming removed 2 bases at V and 0 bases at J, with 12 bases between. Germline V gives CDR1 SGHNT, CDR2 YYREEE (reference sequence). Authors' data handling: The assay estimated nucleated cells by amplifying reference gene primers. This table comes from immunoSEQ multiplex PCR, and its TCRdb copy is limited to in-frame clones, with some not included. V and J calls and clone size are copied from that table; D and trimming were computed from the DNA. The sample records fewer than 250,000 clones, roughly 83% being singletons. The TCR comes from a woman in her 50s with acute or convalescent COVID-19. The sequencing sample was made of peripheral blood. The chain is built from TRBV5-4 and TRBJ1-3, with no clear D. CDR3 residues: CASSLPGTRSGNTIYF. The CDR3 DNA follows: TGTGCCAGCAGCTTACCAGGAACCCGCTCTGGAAACACCATATATTTT.